These 27 T cell receptor beta chains share one sample of origin, sequenced in a study of response to subunit inactivated influenza vaccine. TCRdb independently ran MiXCR on the RT-PCR reads; one entry per CDR3 protein. The sample has a few hundred thousand distinct CDR3 sequences, more than 7% seen once. The sample in question was PBMCs from blood, obtained less than 25 months after vaccination. These receptors were taken from a man between 50 and 69 years old who received an inactivated influenza vaccine.

The J gene is TRBJ1-2, the V gene TRBV28, with 9 nucleotides matching TRBD1. V shed 3 bases, J shed 8 bases, and the junction held 4 bases outside the gene matches. CDR1 is MDHEN, CDR2 SYDVKM, per germline. This CDR3 spans 13 amino acids. The CDR3 here is CASSFSDRGGYTF. CDR3 sequence (DNA): TGTGCCAGCAGTTTCTCGGACAGGGGAGGCTACACCTTC.

J is TRBJ2-7 and V is TRBV20-1, with D perhaps TRBD2 (6 bases). The CDR3 spans 14 residues. Germline loops: CDR1 DFQATT, CDR2 SNEGSKA (reference sequence). Trimming took off 3 bases at V and 1 base at J, with 13 bases between the two ends. The CDR3: CSASDTSRSYEQYF. CDR3 coding DNA: TGCAGTGCTAGCGACACTAGCCGGTCCTACGAGCAGTACTTC.

This clonotype has a handful of counts. The gene calls are TRBV11-2 and TRBJ1-3; D gene ambiguous. The V gene's germline CDR1 is SGHAT and CDR2 FQNNGV. The CDR3 has 14 amino acids. V lost 4 bases and J 4 bases, leaving 11 bases between the germline ends. The CDR3 nucleotides are TGTGCCAGCAGCTACCGACAAGTCGGAAACACCATATATTTT. It is translated as CASSYRQVGNTIYF.

The rearrangement uses TRBV20-1 and TRBJ2-3; 9 nucleotides match TRBD1. The CDR3 spans 14 residues. Looked up from germline, CDR1 is DFQATT and CDR2 is SNEGSKA (reference sequence). The V and J ends lost 3 bases and 4 bases, in that order; junction bases with no gene match: 5. The CDR3 coding sequence is TGCAGTGCTAGGGGGACAGGGAGGGCAGATACGCAGTATTTT. Translated, it gives CSARGTGRADTQYF.

The V gene is TRBV30, the J gene TRBJ2-5, with D unresolved. CDR3 length: 14 residues. Germline assignment: CDR1 GTSNPN and CDR2 SVGIG (reference sequence). The germline V and J ends were trimmed by 5 bases and 6 bases, with 19 bases remaining between them. The CDR3 region has the DNA TGTGCCTGGGGCATTCTCTGGGGTGGGCAGACCCAGTACTTC. This codes for CAWGILWGGQTQYF.

This clonotype was observed at least ten times. The genes are TRBV28 and TRBJ2-7; D may be TRBD2 (6 bases). The CDR3 runs to 14 residues. CDR1 and CDR2 (germline): MDHEN, SYDVKM. The V and J ends lost 7 bases and 4 bases respectively, with 17 bases between them. CDR3 region: CASNVPGLSYEQYF. For the CDR3, the DNA is TGTGCCAGCAACGTACCGGGACTTTCATACGAGCAGTACTTC. Drawing the rest from reference TRBV28 and TRBJ2-7, the complete variable domain is DVKVTQSSRYLVKRTGEKVFLECVQDMDHENMFWYRQDPGLGLRLIYFSYDVKMKEKGDIPEGYSVSREKKERFSLILESASTNQTSMYLCASNVPGLSYEQYFGPGTRLTVT.

The V gene is TRBV7-2, the J gene TRBJ1-6, with D perhaps TRBD1 (5 bases). Between the trimmed V and J ends, which lost 6 bases and 9 bases, there was a span of 21 bases. CDR1 is SGHTA, CDR2 FQGNSA, per germline. The CDR3 consists of 16 residues. The CDR3: CASRNGTAKRSSPLHF. The CDR3 DNA follows: TGTGCCAGCAGAAACGGGACGGCCAAACGGAGTTCACCCCTCCACTTT.

The chain uses TRBV24-1 and TRBJ2-1; weak D call: TRBD1 (6 bases). CDR3 length: 16 amino acids. CDR1 is KGHDR and CDR2 is SFDVKD in the germline V gene. The V end was cut by 0 bases, the J end by 6 bases, with 14 bases between. The DNA for the CDR3 is TGTGCCACCAGTGATTTGCTCGCAGGGGAAGGCAATGAGCAGTTCTTC. Translation gives CATSDLLAGEGNEQFF.

This clonotype was picked up many times. The chain employs TRBV7-2 and TRBJ2-5, with 9 bases that match TRBD1. This CDR3 is 15 amino acids long. J was trimmed by 5 bases and V by 5 bases; bases with no gene match: 9. The V gene's germline CDR1 is SGHTA and CDR2 FQGNSA. This CDR3 is CASSTQQGAHETQYF. The CDR3 DNA is TGTGCCAGCAGCACCCAACAGGGGGCGCATGAGACCCAGTACTTC.

At least ten counts were recorded for this clonotype. This chain's CDR3 is CASSLSTSRYNEQFF. The CDR3 region has the DNA TGTGCCAGCAGCTTAAGTACTAGCAGGTACAATGAGCAGTTCTTC. This chain uses TRBV11-1 with TRBJ2-1; weak D call: TRBD2 (6 bases). The germline V gene encodes CDR1 SGHAT and CDR2 FQDESV (reference sequence). V lost 2 bases, J lost 4 bases, and 12 bases lay in between. The CDR3 extends over 15 amino acids.

This clonotype turned up a few times. The genes are TRBV27 and TRBJ2-7, with D unclear. Trimming pared 8 bases from V and 0 bases from J, leaving 17 bases between. The CDR3 covers 15 residues. The germline gives CDR1 MNHEY, CDR2 SMNVEV (reference sequence). In DNA form, the CDR3 reads TGTGCCAGCGCTTCTGTGGGCGGTCTCTCCTACGAGCAGTACTTC. Amino acid sequence: CASASVGGLSYEQYF.

There are many counts of this clonotype. The chain has TRBV4-1 and TRBJ1-5; 8 bases map to TRBD1. Germline V gene lookup returns CDR1 MGHRA and CDR2 YSYEKL. This CDR3 has 13 amino acids. Trimming cost V 3 bases and J 5 bases; bases outside gene matches: 0. The CDR3 bases are TGCGCCAGCAGCCAGACAGGGGATCAGCCCCAGCATTTT. It encodes CASSQTGDQPQHF.

The chain carries TRBV4-2 and TRBJ2-1; 7 positions match TRBD2. The CDR3 spans 19 residues. Germline-derived CDR1 and CDR2 are LGHNA and YNFKEQ. V dropped 3 bases and J dropped 2; count of bases not matched to a gene: 16. The CDR3 reads CASSQRPPTGGRAYNEQFF. The CDR3 DNA reads as TGTGCCAGCAGCCAGAGGCCTCCTACGGGCGGGAGAGCCTACAATGAGCAGTTCTTC.

The CDR3 coding sequence is TGCGCCAGCAGCTTGGGTAGCGACCCCAATGAGCAGTTCTTC. Translated: CASSLGSDPNEQFF. The chain joins TRBV5-1 to TRBJ2-1; possibly TRBD2 for D (5 bases). This CDR3 spans 14 amino acids. Deletions cut 0 bases from V and 6 bases from J, with 10 bases between. In germline, CDR1 is SGHRS, CDR2 YFSETQ.

The chain recombines TRBV6-2 or TRBV6-3 with TRBJ1-5; 10 positions agree with TRBD1. Germline-derived CDR1 and CDR2 are MNHEY and SVGEGT. J lost 4 bases, V lost 6 bases, and 9 bases had no gene match. The CDR3 covers 16 residues. The CDR3 region is CASREGGQGSNQPQHF. DNA of the CDR3: TGTGCCAGCAGGGAAGGGGGACAGGGGAGTAATCAGCCCCAGCATTTT.

The V call is TRBV12-3 or TRBV12-4, the J call TRBJ1-2; 9 bases are shared with TRBD1. Trimming cost V 6 bases and J 2 bases; bases outside gene matches: 4. This CDR3 comprises 14 residues. The DNA for the CDR3 is TGTGCCAGCAGAGGACAGGGGAAGAACTATGGCTACACCTTC. This sequence encodes CASRGQGKNYGYTF.

The chain has TRBV20-1 and TRBJ2-1; 7 nucleotides agree with TRBD2. The CDR3 is 15 amino acids. After removal of 1 base from V and 1 base from J, the junction contained 4 bases not matched to a gene. The germline V gene encodes CDR1 DFQATT and CDR2 SNEGSKA (reference sequence). The CDR3 region is CSARGLARSYNEQFF. In nucleotides, the CDR3 is TGCAGTGCTAGAGGACTAGCCCGTTCCTACAATGAGCAGTTCTTC.

This clonotype was recorded a few times. The chain is built from TRBV7-9 and TRBJ2-7; TRBD2 matches 10 bases. Germline CDR1 and CDR2: SEHNR and FQNEAQ (reference sequence). The CDR3 is made up of 15 amino acids. J lost 5 bases, V lost 6 bases, and 10 bases had no gene match. DNA for the CDR3: TGTGCCAGCAGTCGACATGCTAGCGGGAGAGACGAGCAGTACTTC. Translation: CASSRHASGRDEQYF.

This clonotype has just a few counts. The gene calls are TRBV5-1 and TRBJ1-2; 7 bases are a match to TRBD1. Germline values: CDR1 SGHRS, CDR2 YFSETQ. V lost 0 bases and J lost 0; bases outside the gene matches: 5. The CDR3 extends over 16 amino acids. The CDR3 sequence is CASSLGGTASNYGYTF. The CDR3 bases are TGCGCCAGCAGCTTGGGGGGGACAGCGTCTAACTATGGCTACACCTTC.

Written as DNA, the CDR3 is TGCGCCAGCAGCCAAGATGCGGTCGGGACAGCTTACGAGCAGTACTTC. As protein: CASSQDAVGTAYEQYF. V is TRBV4-1 and J is TRBJ2-7; 7 nucleotides agree with TRBD1. The junction had 9 bases not matched to a gene; V was cut back by 0 bases and J by 4 bases. The germline V gene has CDR1 MGHRA and CDR2 YSYEKL. The CDR3 contains 16 residues.

The table lists this clonotype with a few counts. The chain recombines TRBV20-1 with TRBJ2-6; D not resolved. The germline V and J ends were trimmed by 0 bases and 0 bases, with 12 bases remaining between them. This CDR3 contains 17 residues. Germline V gene sequence: CDR1 DFQATT, CDR2 SNEGSKA (reference sequence). CDR3 in amino acids: CSARDGLASSGANVLTF. Here the CDR3 DNA reads TGCAGTGCTAGAGATGGGTTAGCAAGCTCTGGGGCCAACGTCCTGACTTTC.

This clonotype has ten or more counts. The chain recombines TRBV15 with TRBJ2-7; possible D gene TRBD2, 6 bases. V was pared by 0 bases and J by 7 bases, with 10 bases between. The CDR3 has 13 residues. CDR1 is LNHNV, CDR2 YYDKDF, per germline (reference sequence). The CDR3 DNA follows: TGTGCCACCAGCAGAGAAAGTGCGGGAGAGCAGTACTTC. Residues: CATSRESAGEQYF.

This chain joins TRBV12-3 or TRBV12-4 and TRBJ2-6, with TRBD1 identical over 7 bases. This CDR3 is 15 amino acids long. V was clipped by 5 bases and J by 1 base; unmatched bases: 2. CDR3 DNA: TGTGCCAGCAGTCGACAGGGATCTGGGGCCAACGTCCTGACTTTC. This encodes CASSRQGSGANVLTF.

This clonotype has a handful of counts. The rearrangement uses TRBV15 and TRBJ2-7; D gene uncertain. The germline CDR1 and CDR2 sequences are LNHNV and YYDKDF (reference sequence). CDR3 length: 15 amino acids. The V end was cut by 0 bases, the J end by 0 bases, with 9 bases between. The CDR3 protein is CATSRDQASSYEQYF. The CDR3 DNA reads TGTGCCACCAGCAGAGATCAGGCCTCCTCCTACGAGCAGTACTTC.

This clonotype was detected ten times or more. V and J are TRBV20-1 and TRBJ2-1; either TRBD1 or TRBD2 may supply D (5 bases each). Germline V gives CDR1 DFQATT, CDR2 SNEGSKA (reference sequence). Trimming shortened V by 0 bases and J by 8 bases, and 20 bases separated the two germline ends. The CDR3 runs 16 residues. The CDR3 protein is CSARDFDRGVVDEQFF. DNA for the CDR3: TGCAGTGCTAGAGATTTTGATCGAGGGGTTGTGGATGAGCAGTTCTTC.

This rearrangement joins TRBV28 to TRBJ1-5, with D perhaps TRBD1 (6 bases). Trimming stripped 5 bases from V and 0 bases from J, with 20 bases between. The germline CDR1 and CDR2 sequences are MDHEN and SYDVKM. The CDR3 has 18 amino acids. DNA for the CDR3: TGTGCCAGCAGTCCTAGTTCTAGGGGACACCCTAGCAATCAGCCCCAGCATTTT. Its translation is CASSPSSRGHPSNQPQHF.

The chain joins TRBV11-2 to TRBJ2-4; possible D gene TRBD1, 5 bases. This CDR3 spans 17 amino acids. Germline CDR1 reads SGHAT; CDR2 reads FQNNGV. Trimming shortened V by 0 bases and J by 0 bases, and 12 bases separated the two germline ends. The CDR3 region is CASSLDGAGLAKNIQYF. The CDR3 DNA reads TGTGCCAGCAGCTTAGATGGGGCAGGCTTAGCCAAAAACATTCAGTACTTC.